This TCR beta chain was recovered during a study of early T cells in non-severe SARS-CoV-2 infection. Study summary: The chains were unpaired, and the sequenced material was bulk RNA from unsorted whole blood. Study outcomes and limitations: Matching with VDJdb favored anti-spike CD8 responses (missing private and CD4 specificities).

Trimming removed 1 base from V and 2 bases from J; junction bases left unmatched: 5. CDR1 is DFQATT and CDR2 is SNEGSKA in the germline V gene (reference sequence). The length of the CDR3 is 14 residues. In this sample, this clonotype turned up many times. Its antigen is not known. Unique molecular identifiers were affixed to single, distinct cDNA molecules. TCRdb used MiXCR to reprocess the 5' RACE reads, holding one entry per CDR3 protein. The sample holds some 33,000 distinct CDR3 sequences, approximately 5% seen once. The V call is TRBV20-1, the J call TRBJ2-7; 7 bases align to TRBD1. This sequence was found in an adult who was a healthcare worker with PCR-confirmed SARS-CoV-2 infection or an uninfected control (not recorded which). The sequenced sample was whole blood. The CDR3 bases are TGCAGTGCTAGAGGGACAGGATCCACCTACGAGCAGTACTTC. Residues: CSARGTGSTYEQYF.